The rows below give T cell receptor beta chains drawn from one sample of a study of tumor-infiltrating lymphocytes in primary liver carcinoma. MiXCR, applied by TCRdb to the multiplex PCR reads, yields one record per CDR3 protein. The sample comprises about 350,000 distinct CDR3 sequences, approximately 64% of which are singletons, and under 8.5% rests with the top ten. The sequencing sample was made of peripheral blood. Every receptor here comes from a man aged 40-49 years with primary liver carcinoma and hepatitis B virus infection. The CDR3 runs from the conserved cysteine through the conserved F or W. Each record gives: J gene, V gene, D gene, clone size, CDR3 DNA, CDR3 protein. The D gene is left open where the match is weak. Expanded clones get a size class; other rows say once, few or many, or leave the size out.

TRBJ2-3 | TRBV11-2 | . | . | TGTGCCAGCAACCTACCCATGGATACGCAGTATTTT | CASNLPMDTQYF
TRBJ2-1 | TRBV27 | TRBD2 | . | TGTGCCAGCACCCCCGGGACTAGCGGGTATAGCTCCTACAATGAGCAGTTCTTC | CASTPGTSGYSSYNEQFF
TRBJ2-7 | TRBV4-1 | TRBD1 | . | TGCGCCAGCCAAGGGGACAGCTCCTACGAGCAGTACTTC | CASQGDSSYEQYF
TRBJ2-7 | TRBV6-6 | . | . | TGTGCCAGCAGTCAGGTATCCTGCGAACAGTACTTC | CASSQVSCEQYF
TRBJ2-7 | TRBV7-9 | TRBD2 | . | TGTGCCAGCAGCTCCGTTAGCGGGAGAACCCACGAGCAGTACTTC | CASSSVSGRTHEQYF
TRBJ2-5 | TRBV13 | . | few | TGTGCCAGCAGCTTAGGAAGGGTAGAGACCCAGTACTTC | CASSLGRVETQYF
TRBJ1-1 | TRBV2 | TRBD1 | . | TGTGTCAGCAGAGAGTTTCCGGGACAGGGGAAAAACACTGAAGCTTTCTTT | CVSREFPGQGKNTEAFF
TRBJ2-5 | TRBV4-1 | TRBD1 | . | TGCGCCAGCAGCCGGACAGGTAGGGAGACCCAGTACTTC | CASSRTGRETQYF
TRBJ1-4 | TRBV5-5 | . | once | TGTGTCAGCGGCCGCGGATTTCGGACGAGTGAAAAACTGTTTTTT | CVSGRGFRTSEKLFF
TRBJ2-4 | TRBV11-2 | TRBD1 | . | TGTGCCAGCAGCTCCGGGACAGAGTTAGCCAAAAACATTCGGTACTTC | CASSSGTELAKNIRYF
TRBJ2-5 | TRBV11-3 | . | many | TGTGCCAGCAGCCCCGGCGCCTTGGATGGGACCCAGTACTTC | CASSPGALDGTQYF
TRBJ1-5 | TRBV6-2/TRBV6-3 | TRBD1 | . | TGTGCCAGCAGTGACTTACAGGGGAATGATCAGCCCCATCATTTT | CASSDLQGNDQPHHF
TRBJ2-3 | TRBV5-4 | TRBD2 | . | TGTGCCAGCAGCTCGGTAGCGGGACGTGGTTTGGGGGATACGCAGTATTTT | CASSSVAGRGLGDTQYF
TRBJ2-7 | TRBV5-4 | TRBD1 | many | TGTGCCAGCAGCGCCGGACAGGGGGCGGGGTACGAGCAGTACTTC | CASSAGQGAGYEQYF
TRBJ2-2 | TRBV11-3 | . | . | TGTGCCCGTAACTTGGGTAGGAGCGACACCGGGGAGCTGTTTTTT | CARNLGRSDTGELFF
TRBJ2-5 | TRBV4-3 | . | many | TGCGCCAGCAGCCAAGAAACCGGACTACGAGAGACCCAGTACTTC | CASSQETGLRETQYF
TRBJ1-2 | TRBV24-1 | . | few | TGTGCCACGGCCGGGACTCCTAACTATGGCTACACCTTC | CATAGTPNYGYTF
TRBJ1-1 | TRBV4-1 | . | . | TGCGCCAGCAACCAAGCGACAGGTGTAAACACTGAAGCTTTCTTT | CASNQATGVNTEAFF
TRBJ2-2 | TRBV4-2 | . | many | TGTGCCAGCAGCCAAGATCGCAGGGTGGTGACCGGGGAGCTGTTTTTT | CASSQDRRVVTGELFF
TRBJ1-2 | TRBV29-1 | . | . | TGCAGCGGATCGACTGTTAACTATGGCTACACCTTC | CSGSTVNYGYTF
TRBJ2-1 | TRBV6-5 | TRBD1 | many | TGTGCCAGCAGTTTCGGGACAGCCAATGAGCAGTTCTTC | CASSFGTANEQFF
TRBJ2-7 | TRBV28 | . | . | TGTGCCAGCAACCAATCAATAGGGTACCACGAGCAGTACTTC | CASNQSIGYHEQYF
TRBJ2-7 | TRBV11-2 | TRBD1 | . | TGTGCCAGCAGCTTAGGTGCGACAGGGCGCATACTTTCAGAGCAGTACTTC | CASSLGATGRILSEQYF
TRBJ2-5 | TRBV7-9 | . | . | TGTGCCAGCAGCTTAGTCCTTAGCCCAGAGACCCAGTACTTC | CASSLVLSPETQYF
TRBJ2-2 | TRBV5-1 | TRBD1 | many | TGCGCCAGCAGTTTCGGAAGAGGAAGGGACAGGGATACCGGGGAGCTGTTTTTT | CASSFGRGRDRDTGELFF
TRBJ1-4 | TRBV5-4 | . | . | TGTGCCGGCAGCTTTGCGGGGCGTAACAATGAAAAACTGTTTTTT | CAGSFAGRNNEKLFF
TRBJ1-1 | TRBV29-1 | TRBD1 | few | TGCAGCGCGACAGGGGTGAGGACTGAAGCTTTCTTT | CSATGVRTEAFF
TRBJ1-1 | TRBV4-1 | TRBD1 | . | TGCGTCAGCAGCCAGGATGGCAGGGGGTTCGTCACTGAAGCTTTCTTT | CVSSQDGRGFVTEAFF
TRBJ2-1 | TRBV11-2 | . | . | TGTACCAGCAGCTTAGGGGCAACACTCGTAGGTAATGAGCAGTTCTTC | CTSSLGATLVGNEQFF
TRBJ2-7 | TRBV4-2 | . | . | TGTGGCAGCAGCCAAGGGCAGGGGGACTACAAGCAGTACTTC | CGSSQGQGDYKQYF
TRBJ2-1 | TRBV6-1 | TRBD2 | . | TGTGCCAGCCGCAGGCTAGCGGGAGAGGGGTCCTACAATGAGCAGTTCTTC | CASRRLAGEGSYNEQFF
TRBJ2-5 | TRBV6-2/TRBV6-3 | TRBD1 | once | TGTGTCAGCAGTCTTTTCCGGGGGACAGGGTCCATTTTC | CVSSLFRGTGSIF
TRBJ2-4 | TRBV4-1 | TRBD1 | . | TGCGCCAGCAGCCAATCACAGGGGACAGAGGCCAAAAACATTCAGTACTTC | CASSQSQGTEAKNIQYF
TRBJ1-1 | TRBV5-5 | . | . | TGTGCCAGTAGCTCTAGAGTGAACAGGGCCCCGAACACTGAAGCTTTCTTT | CASSSRVNRAPNTEAFF
TRBJ2-3 | TRBV6-5 | . | . | TGTGCCAGCAGTGACCATACTCACGCAGATTCGCAGTATTTT | CASSDHTHADSQYF
TRBJ2-7 | TRBV6-5 | . | . | TGTTCCAGCAGTGTTTCACAGGTGGCAAAGCAGTACTTC | CSSSVSQVAKQYF
TRBJ2-3 | TRBV7-9 | TRBD2 | . | TGTGCCAGCAGCTATGGGACTAGCGGGAACACAGATACGCAGTATTTT | CASSYGTSGNTDTQYF
TRBJ1-1 | TRBV11-2 | . | . | TGTGCCAGCAGCCCCCCCGGTGGGGGTACTGAAGCTTTCTTT | CASSPPGGGTEAFF
TRBJ2-1 | TRBV7-8 | . | few | TGTGCCAGCAGCCCAATAAGGGGTGTCCGTTCAGAGCAGTTCTTC | CASSPIRGVRSEQFF
TRBJ1-1 | TRBV5-4 | TRBD1 | . | TGTGCCAGCAGGCGGGACAGGGACCAAGCTTTCTTT | CASRRDRDQAFF